The 10 T cell receptor beta chains below come from one sample, sequenced in a study of tumor and adjacent non-tumor tissue in lung cancer. RNA was extracted from bulk tissue without any cell sorting. Three rounds of nested PCR, following a modified ARM-PCR protocol, produced the TCRbeta library. TCRdb reanalysed the multiplex PCR reads using MiXCR and keeps one entry per CDR3 protein. Of around 70,000 distinct CDR3 sequences detected, around 78% appear once; the ten largest clones hold under 30%. Sequenced sample: lung tumor tissue. The origin of the receptors is a man aged 60 to 69 with non-small cell lung cancer.

As to this clonotype: An end of the junction differs from the germline gene, which may be a read error. The chain uses TRBV6-1 and TRBJ2-1, with a tentative D call TRBD2 (5 bases). The V gene's germline CDR1 is MNHNS and CDR2 SASEGT. The CDR3 contains 16 residues. CDR3 DNA: TGTGCCAGCAGTGAGTCCGTGTGGCTTAGGAGGAATGAGCAGTTTTTC. This codes for CASSESVWLRRNEQFF.

This clonotype was seen at least ten times. V and J are TRBV28 and TRBJ1-5, with a tentative D call TRBD1 (6 bases). CDR3 length: 15 residues. CDR1 and CDR2 from the germline V gene are MDHEN and SYDVKM. Trimming removed 5 bases from V and 0 bases from J, with 11 bases in between. The CDR3: CASSPQGYSNQPQHF. CDR3 DNA: TGTGCCAGCAGTCCACAGGGTTATAGCAATCAGCCCCAGCATTTT.

Comments on this clonotype: The junction shows a germline mismatch at one end, possibly a read error. V gene TRBV20-1 combines with J gene TRBJ2-3; 12 bases are shared with TRBD2. Germline assignment: CDR1 DFQATT and CDR2 SNEGSKA (reference sequence). This CDR3 has 17 amino acids. CDR3 nucleotide sequence: TGCAGTGCTATCCCTGGGGGGACTAGCGGGTGGACAGATACGCAATATTTT. It specifies CSAIPGGTSGWTDTQYF.

On this clonotype: It may be a read error: a sequence one base away is much more abundant. This rearrangement joins TRBV5-1 to TRBJ2-7; D perhaps matches TRBD1 (5 bases). Deletions cut 0 bases from V and 6 bases from J, with 10 bases between. The CDR3 consists of 13 residues. Germline values: CDR1 SGHRS, CDR2 YFSETQ. The CDR3: CASSLAPGAEQYF. CDR3 in DNA: TGCGCCAGCAGCTTGGCCCCTGGGGCCGAGCAGTACTTC.

Notes on this clonotype: Just one base apart from a much larger clone, this may be a read error. The genes are TRBV5-1 and TRBJ2-1; the D is unclear. V was pared by 0 bases and J by 3 bases, with 7 bases between. Germline CDR1 reads SGHRS; CDR2 reads YFSETQ. The CDR3 loop spans 14 amino acids. CDR3 loop: CASSLVCHYNEQFF. Here the CDR3 DNA reads TGCGCCAGCAGCTTGGTTTGCCACTACAATGAGCAGTTCTTC.

This clonotype has only one observation. One end of the junction does not line up with germline, which may come from a read error. The chain combines TRBV6-1 with TRBJ1-1; D is uncertain. The V gene's germline CDR1 is MNHNS and CDR2 SASEGT. This CDR3 contains 13 residues. This CDR3 is CASRVDANTEAFF. In nucleotides, the CDR3 is TGCGCCAGCCGCGTCGACGCGAACACTGAAGCTTTCTTT.

This chain joins TRBV6-5 and TRBJ2-7; 7 positions agree with TRBD2. The CDR3 consists of 15 residues. From germline, CDR1 is MNHEY and CDR2 SVGAGI. The ends lost 1 base at V and 13 bases at J; junction bases unmatched: 16. CDR3 DNA: TGTGCCAGCAGTTACTGGAGGCGGGAGACGACCGAATATTACTTC. Its protein is CASSYWRRETTEYYF.

The rearrangement joins TRBV12-3 or TRBV12-4 to TRBJ1-1; D not certain. The CDR3 consists of 15 residues. The V end was cut by 8 bases, the J end by 4 bases, with 20 bases between. The CDR3 reads CASGKGNSKATEAFF. DNA for the CDR3: TGTGCCAGCGGTAAGGGAAACAGCAAGGCCACTGAAGCTTTCTTT.

As concerns this clonotype: The junction shows a germline mismatch at one end, possibly a read error. This sequence joins TRBV20-1 and TRBJ2-3, with no clear D. CDR1 is DFQATT, CDR2 SNEGSKA, per germline (reference sequence). The CDR3 loop spans 16 amino acids. CDR3: CGASDPVTGGTDTQYF. CDR3 in DNA: TGCGGTGCTAGTGATCCAGTCACGGGTGGTACAGATACGCAGTATTTT.

The chain uses TRBV2 and TRBJ2-3; 13 nucleotides agree with TRBD2. Per the germline V gene, CDR1 is SNHLY and CDR2 is FYNNEI. Germline trimming cut 6 bases from V and 2 bases from J; bases unmatched to any gene: 2. CDR3 length: 15 residues. The CDR3 DNA follows: TGTGCCAGCAGGGGACTAGCGGGATCCACAGATACGCAGTATTTT. Its protein product is CASRGLAGSTDTQYF.